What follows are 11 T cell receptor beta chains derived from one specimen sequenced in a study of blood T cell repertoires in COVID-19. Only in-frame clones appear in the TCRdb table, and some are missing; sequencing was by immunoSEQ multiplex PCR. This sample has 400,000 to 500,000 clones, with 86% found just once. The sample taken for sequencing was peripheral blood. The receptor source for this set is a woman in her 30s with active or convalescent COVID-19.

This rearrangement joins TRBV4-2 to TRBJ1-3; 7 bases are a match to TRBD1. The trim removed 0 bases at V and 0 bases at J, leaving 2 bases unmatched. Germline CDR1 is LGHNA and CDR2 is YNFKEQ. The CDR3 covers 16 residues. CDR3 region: CASSQEQGNSGNTIYF. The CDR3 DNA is TGTGCCAGCAGCCAAGAACAGGGGAACTCTGGAAACACCATATATTTT.

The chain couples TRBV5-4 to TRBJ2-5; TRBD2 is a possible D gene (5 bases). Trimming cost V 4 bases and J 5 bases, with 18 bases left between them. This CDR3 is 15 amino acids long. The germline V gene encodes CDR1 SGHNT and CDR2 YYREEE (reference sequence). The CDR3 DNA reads TGTGCCAGCAGCACCCTAGGAGGAGTAGGGGAGACCCAGTACTTC. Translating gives CASSTLGGVGETQYF.

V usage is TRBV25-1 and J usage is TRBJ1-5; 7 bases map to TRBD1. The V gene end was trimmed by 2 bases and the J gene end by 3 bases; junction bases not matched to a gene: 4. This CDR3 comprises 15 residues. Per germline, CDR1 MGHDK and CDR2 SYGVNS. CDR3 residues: CASSEEQGYNQPQHF. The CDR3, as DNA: TGTGCCAGCAGTGAAGAACAGGGGTACAATCAGCCCCAGCATTTT.

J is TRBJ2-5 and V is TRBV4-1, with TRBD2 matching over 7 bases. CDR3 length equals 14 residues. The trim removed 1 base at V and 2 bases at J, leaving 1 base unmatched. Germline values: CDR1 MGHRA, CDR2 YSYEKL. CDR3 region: CASSQGGLQETQYF. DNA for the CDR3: TGCGCCAGCAGCCAAGGGGGACTACAAGAGACCCAGTACTTC.

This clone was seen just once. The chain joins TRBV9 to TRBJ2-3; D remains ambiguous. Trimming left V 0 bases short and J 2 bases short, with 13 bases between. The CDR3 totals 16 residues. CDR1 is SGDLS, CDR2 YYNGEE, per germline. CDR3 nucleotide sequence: TGTGCCAGCAGCGTAGTGTTCAGTGCGGCCACAGATACGCAGTATTTT. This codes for CASSVVFSAATDTQYF.

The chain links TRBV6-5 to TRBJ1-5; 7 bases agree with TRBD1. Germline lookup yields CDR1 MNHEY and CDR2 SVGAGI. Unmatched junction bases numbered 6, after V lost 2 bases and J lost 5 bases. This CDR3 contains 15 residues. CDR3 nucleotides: TGTGCCAGCAGTTACCGCTGGACAGGTGATCAGCCCCAGCATTTT. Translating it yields CASSYRWTGDQPQHF.

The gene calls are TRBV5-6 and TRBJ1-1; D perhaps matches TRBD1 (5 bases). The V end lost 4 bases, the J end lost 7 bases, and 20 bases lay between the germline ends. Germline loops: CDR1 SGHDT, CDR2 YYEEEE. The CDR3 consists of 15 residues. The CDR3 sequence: CASSLTSRVEGEAFF. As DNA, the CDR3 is TGTGCCAGCAGCCTTACCTCCAGGGTAGAAGGTGAAGCTTTCTTT. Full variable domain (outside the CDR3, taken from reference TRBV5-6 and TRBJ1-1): DAGVTQSPTHLIKTRGQQVTLRCSPKSGHDTVSWYQQALGQGPQFIFQYYEEEERQRGNFPDRFSGHQFPNYSSELNVNALLLGDSALYLCASSLTSRVEGEAFFGQGTRLTVV.

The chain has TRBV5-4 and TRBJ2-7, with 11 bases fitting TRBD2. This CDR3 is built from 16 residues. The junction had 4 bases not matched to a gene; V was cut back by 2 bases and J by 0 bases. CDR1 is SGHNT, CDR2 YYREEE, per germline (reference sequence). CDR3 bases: TGTGCCAGCAGCTTAGGGACTAGCGGCAGCTCCTACGAGCAGTACTTC. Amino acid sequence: CASSLGTSGSSYEQYF. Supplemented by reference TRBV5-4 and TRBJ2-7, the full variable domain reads ETGVTQSPTHLIKTRGQQVTLRCSSQSGHNTVSWYQQALGQGPQFIFQYYREEENGRGNFPPRFSGLQFPNYSSELNVNALELDDSALYLCASSLGTSGSSYEQYFGPGTRLTVT.

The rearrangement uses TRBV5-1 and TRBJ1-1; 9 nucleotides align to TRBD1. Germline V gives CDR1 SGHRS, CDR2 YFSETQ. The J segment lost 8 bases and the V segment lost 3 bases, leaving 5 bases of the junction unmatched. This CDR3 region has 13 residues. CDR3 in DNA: TGCGCCAGCAGCTGGGACAGGGCGGGGGAAGCTTTCTTT. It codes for CASSWDRAGEAFF.

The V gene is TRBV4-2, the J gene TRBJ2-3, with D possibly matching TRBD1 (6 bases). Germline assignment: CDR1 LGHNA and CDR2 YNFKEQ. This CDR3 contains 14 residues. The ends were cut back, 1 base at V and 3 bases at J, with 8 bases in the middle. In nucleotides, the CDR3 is TGTGCCAGCAGCCAAGCCCAGGGGACAGATACGCAGTATTTT. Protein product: CASSQAQGTDTQYF.

The CDR3 DNA follows: TGTGCCAGCAGTCCCTCTTCGGGAACCTACGAGCAGTACTTC. This translates into CASSPSSGTYEQYF. The rearrangement uses TRBV6-6 and TRBJ2-7; D is possibly TRBD2 (5 bases). Germline CDR1 MNHNY, CDR2 SVGAGI (reference sequence). The V and J ends lost 5 bases and 2 bases respectively, with 13 bases between them. The CDR3 covers 14 residues.